What follows is one TCR beta chain and its context. This specimen comes from a study of blood T cell repertoires in COVID-19. As for the study in general: The origin of the acute and convalescent COVID-19 samples was the United States, Italy and Spain. T cells, B-cell-depleted T cells, or PBMCs provided the cDNA or gDNA that served as material.

As processed by the authors: Nucleated cell number was recorded as an estimate derived from reference gene primer amplification. This table comes from immunoSEQ multiplex PCR, and its TCRdb copy is limited to in-frame clones, with some not included. The DNA was the basis for D and trimming; V, J and clone size are from that table. The sample carries 140,000 to 150,000 clones, 80% to 85% recorded once. The germline V gene has CDR1 MGHDK and CDR2 SYGVNS. The ends lost 2 bases at V and 0 bases at J; junction bases unmatched: 6. The CDR3 has 16 residues. V gene TRBV25-1 combines with J gene TRBJ1-1; 7 nucleotides match TRBD1. This clonotype was sampled from a man aged 25 to 40 with COVID-19, enrolled during active disease. Specimen: peripheral blood. The CDR3 is CASSEVTGTMNTEAFF. CDR3 coding DNA: TGTGCCAGCAGTGAAGTGACAGGGACCATGAACACTGAAGCTTTCTTT.